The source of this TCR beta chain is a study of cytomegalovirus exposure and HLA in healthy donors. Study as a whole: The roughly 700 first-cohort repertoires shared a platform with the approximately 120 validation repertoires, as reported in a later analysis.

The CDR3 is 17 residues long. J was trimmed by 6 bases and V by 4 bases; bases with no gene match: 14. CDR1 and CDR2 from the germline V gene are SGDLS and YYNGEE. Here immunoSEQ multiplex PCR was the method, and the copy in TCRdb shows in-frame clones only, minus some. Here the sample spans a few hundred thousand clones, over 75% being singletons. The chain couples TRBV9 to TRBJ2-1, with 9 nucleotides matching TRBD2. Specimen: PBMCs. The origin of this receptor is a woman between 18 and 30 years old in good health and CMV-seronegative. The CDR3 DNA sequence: TGTGCCAGCAGCTCCAGACGTATTGGGACTAGCAGCAATGAGCAGTTCTTC. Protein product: CASSSRRIGTSSNEQFF.